These T cell receptor beta chains were read from a single sample in a study of control samples from healthy donors and cancer patients. TCRdb's copy holds only in-frame clones and misses some; the assay was immunoSEQ multiplex PCR. Among around 140,000 clones listed, around 92% were seen once. The sample was blood. These receptors originate from a woman between 50 and 59 years old in good health. Both conserved end residues are part of each CDR3. The order of the fields is D gene, clone size, J gene, V gene, CDR3 protein, CDR3 DNA. A D gene is named only where the DNA matches it firmly. Only some rows state a clone size, as once, few, many or a class for expanded clones.

D: TRBD1
size: NA
J: TRBJ2-3
V: TRBV5-1
CDR3: CASSLFQGASDTQYF
DNA: TGCGCCAGCAGCTTGTTCCAGGGGGCCTCAGATACGCAGTATTTT

D: TRBD1
size: NA
J: TRBJ1-2
V: TRBV29-1
CDR3: CSVEKGAYGYTF
DNA: TGCAGCGTTGAGAAGGGGGCCTATGGCTACACCTTC

D: TRBD1
size: NA
J: TRBJ2-5
V: TRBV18
CDR3: CASSFRDREETQYF
DNA: TGTGCCAGCTCATTCCGGGACAGGGAAGAGACCCAGTACTTC

D: TRBD1
size: once
J: TRBJ1-6
V: TRBV7-6
CDR3: CASSLGTDNSPLHF
DNA: TGTGCCAGCAGCTTGGGGACAGATAATTCACCCCTCCACTTT

D: NA
size: NA
J: TRBJ1-2
V: TRBV19
CDR3: CASSPDSWNYGYTF
DNA: TGTGCCAGTAGCCCGGACAGTTGGAACTATGGCTACACCTTC

D: NA
size: NA
J: TRBJ2-2
V: TRBV7-2
CDR3: CASSLEGPGELFF
DNA: TGTGCCAGCAGCTTGGAGGGTCCCGGGGAGCTGTTTTTT

D: TRBD2
size: NA
J: TRBJ2-3
V: TRBV7-8
CDR3: CASSSLGRGGHSTQYF
DNA: TGTGCCAGCAGCTCCCTGGGGCGGGGGGGCCACTCGACGCAGTATTTT

D: NA
size: once
J: TRBJ1-5
V: TRBV6-5
CDR3: CASSRARGDQPQHF
DNA: TGTGCCAGCAGTCGGGCCAGGGGCGATCAGCCCCAGCATTTT

D: NA
size: NA
J: TRBJ1-6
V: TRBV30
CDR3: CAWSVNGQNSPLHF
DNA: TGTGCCTGGAGTGTAAATGGACAGAATTCACCCCTCCACTTT

D: NA
size: NA
J: TRBJ2-7
V: TRBV19
CDR3: CASSTGYEQYF
DNA: TGTGCCAGTAGTACAGGGTATGAGCAGTACTTC

D: TRBD2
size: NA
J: TRBJ2-3
V: TRBV30
CDR3: CAWSVLAGGPSGTDTQYF
DNA: TGTGCCTGGAGTGTACTAGCGGGAGGGCCCTCAGGCACAGATACGCAGTATTTT

D: NA
size: NA
J: TRBJ1-1
V: TRBV30
CDR3: CAWTGVGDTEAFF
DNA: TGTGCCTGGACCGGAGTCGGAGACACTGAAGCTTTCTTT

D: TRBD1
size: NA
J: TRBJ2-2
V: TRBV5-1
CDR3: CASRSGQVDTGELFF
DNA: TGCGCCAGCAGGTCTGGACAGGTTGACACCGGGGAGCTGTTTTTT

D: NA
size: NA
J: TRBJ1-5
V: TRBV12-2
CDR3: CASRFGGPGNQPQHF
DNA: TGTGCAAGTCGCTTCGGGGGGCCGGGCAATCAGCCCCAGCATTTT

D: TRBD1
size: few
J: TRBJ1-2
V: TRBV10-3
CDR3: CATRQGPTNYGYTF
DNA: TGTGCCACAAGACAGGGCCCTACTAACTATGGCTACACCTTC

D: TRBD2
size: NA
J: TRBJ2-5
V: TRBV7-8
CDR3: CASSERLAGGFLETQYF
DNA: TGTGCCAGCAGCGAGCGACTAGCGGGGGGGTTCCTCGAGACCCAGTACTTC

D: NA
size: once
J: TRBJ1-2
V: TRBV3-1/TRBV3-2
CDR3: CAGSKEGRGYTF
DNA: TGTGCCGGCAGCAAGGAGGGTCGGGGCTACACCTTC

D: NA
size: once
J: TRBJ1-5
V: TRBV6-5
CDR3: CASSLGGQGQPQHF
DNA: TGTGCCAGCAGTCTCGGGGGGCAGGGTCAGCCCCAGCATTTT

D: NA
size: NA
J: TRBJ1-1
V: TRBV5-5
CDR3: CASSLAGHLNTEAFF
DNA: TGTGCCAGCAGCTTGGCGGGACACTTGAACACTGAAGCTTTCTTT

D: TRBD1
size: NA
J: TRBJ2-7
V: TRBV28
CDR3: CASRDRVYEQYF
DNA: TGTGCCAGTAGGGACAGGGTATACGAGCAGTACTTC

D: TRBD1
size: NA
J: TRBJ2-7
V: TRBV11-2
CDR3: CASSQTGGNYEQYF
DNA: TGTGCCAGCAGTCAAACAGGGGGCAACTACGAGCAGTACTTC